Detailed here is one T cell receptor (beta chain). This table comes from immunoSEQ multiplex PCR, and its TCRdb copy is limited to in-frame clones, with some not included. The table lists approximately 75,000 clones, about 81% of them singletons, with around 4% in the top ten. The V segment lost 0 bases and the J segment 7 bases; nucleotides outside the gene matches: 13. The germline CDR1 and CDR2 sequences are LGHNA and YSLEER. This CDR3 has 18 amino acids. These data originate in a study of technical replicates of blood from several donors. This TCR came from a human donor in good health. Some clones in this sample may be carry-over from other donors' samples. The sequenced sample consisted of PBMCs. The chain employs TRBV4-3 and TRBJ2-2, with TRBD2 identical over 8 bases. The CDR3 region is CASSQDESGLVIVGELFF. CDR3 sequence (DNA): TGCGCCAGCAGCCAAGATGAGTCGGGACTAGTAATTGTCGGGGAGCTGTTTTTT.